This TCR beta chain was identified in a study of a mutant IDH1 vaccine in newly diagnosed glioma. About this clone itself: Its specificity is unknown.

Germline CDR1 reads SEHNR; CDR2 reads FQNEAQ (reference sequence). The ends were cut back, 2 bases at V and 5 bases at J, with 11 bases in the middle. The CDR3 loop spans 14 amino acids. Sample time point: week 47, end of study. The vaccine gave 300 ug of a 20-mer mutant IDH1 peptide subcutaneously per dose. Data came from immunoSEQ multiplex PCR; TCRdb stores just in-frame clones and leaves some out. The table records about 94,000 clones, roughly 86% of them present only once. The specimen comprised PBMCs, sampled from a glioma patient whose treatment included an IDH1 peptide vaccine. The sequence was obtained from a woman in her forties or fifties with glioma. V and J are TRBV7-9 and TRBJ2-3; D possibly corresponds to TRBD2 (5 bases). The CDR3 loop is CASSLRRVGDTQYF. The DNA for the CDR3 is TGTGCCAGCAGCTTAAGGCGGGTTGGAGATACGCAGTATTTT.